This entry lists 27 T cell receptor beta chains sequenced from one sample in a study of T cells in Graves' hyperthyroidism and ophthalmopathy. Amplification of TCR beta CDR3 regions was performed using RNA transcripts as template. RT-PCR in the first round (using the HTBI primer set) targeted the TCR CDR3. Each CDR3 protein is one row after TCRdb ran MiXCR on the multiplex PCR reads. Of about 740,000 distinct CDR3 sequences in the sample, around 13% were seen once. The sequenced sample consisted of blood. The receptors were sampled from a woman in her late teens or twenties with Graves' hyperthyroidism.

This clonotype was seen at least ten times. The chain carries TRBV11-2 and TRBJ1-1; the D gene is possibly TRBD1 (5 bases). Germline V CDR1 and CDR2: SGHAT, FQNNGV. The length of the CDR3 is 12 residues. V was cut by 1 base and J by 9 bases, with 9 bases left in between. The CDR3 region has the DNA TGTGCCAGCAGCTTAGGGGGCCAGAAAGCTTTCTTT. Translated: CASSLGGQKAFF.

This clonotype was seen at least ten times. The chain has TRBV2 and TRBJ1-4, with D perhaps TRBD1 (6 bases). The germline gives CDR1 SNHLY, CDR2 FYNNEI. This CDR3 has 15 amino acids. V was cut by 8 bases and J by 9 bases, with 22 bases left in between. CDR3 amino acids: CASGGQQGFGKKLFF. The CDR3 nucleotides are TGTGCCAGCGGGGGGCAACAGGGATTTGGGAAAAAACTGTTTTTT.

This clonotype was counted only a few times. This chain uses TRBV7-9 with TRBJ1-5; D call uncertain. The CDR3 covers 15 residues. With 4 bases removed from V and 5 bases from J, the gap between germline ends came to 15 bases. The germline V gene has CDR1 SEHNR and CDR2 FQNEAQ (reference sequence). The CDR3 loop is CASSSDLEADQPQHF. CDR3 nucleotides: TGTGCCAGCAGCTCGGACCTGGAGGCAGATCAGCCCCAGCATTTT. Together with reference TRBV7-9 and TRBJ1-5, the CDR3 gives the full variable domain: DTGVSQNPRHKITKRGQNVTFRCDPISEHNRLYWYRQTLGQGPEFLTYFQNEAQLEKSRLLSDRFSAERPKGSFSTLEIQRTEQGDSAMYLCASSSDLEADQPQHFGDGTRLSIL.

This chain links TRBV11-3 with TRBJ2-2; a weak D match, TRBD2 (6 bases). Trimming stripped 6 bases from V and 4 bases from J, with 15 bases between. Germline V gene lookup returns CDR1 SGHNT and CDR2 YENEEA. The CDR3 is 15 residues long. The CDR3 DNA is TGTGCCAGCAGAAGCCGGAGGGCGCGCACCGGGGAGCTGTTTTTT. Its protein is CASRSRRARTGELFF.

The chain carries TRBV27 and TRBJ2-5; D perhaps matches TRBD1 (5 bases). Trimming cost V 0 bases and J 0 bases, with 11 bases left between them. Germline CDR1 MNHEY, CDR2 SMNVEV (reference sequence). This CDR3 is 16 amino acids long. This CDR3 reads CASSLSEGDNQETQYF. The CDR3, as DNA: TGTGCCAGCAGTTTATCGGAAGGGGATAACCAAGAGACCCAGTACTTC.

This clonotype was detected ten times or more. The chain combines TRBV20-1 with TRBJ2-2, with 8 bases identical to TRBD2. This CDR3 has 14 amino acids. CDR1 is DFQATT and CDR2 is SNEGSKA in the germline V gene (reference sequence). The junction had 4 bases not matched to a gene; V was cut back by 6 bases and J by 1 base. The CDR3 DNA follows: TGCAGTGCGTCTAGCGGGCTGAACACCGGGGAGCTGTTTTTT. It is translated as CSASSGLNTGELFF.

The chain employs TRBV5-6 and TRBJ1-4; TRBD1 aligns across 8 bases. The CDR3 consists of 14 residues. Germline lookup yields CDR1 SGHDT and CDR2 YYEEEE. The V gene end was trimmed by 7 bases and the J gene end by 8 bases; junction bases not matched to a gene: 10. The CDR3 bases are TGTGCCAGCTTTAAAAGGACAGGGCGGGAAAAACTGTTTTTT. Translated: CASFKRTGREKLFF.

In its sample, this clonotype was seen many times. The chain uses TRBV11-3 and TRBJ2-7, with a weak D call TRBD2 (6 bases). V was trimmed by 0 bases and J by 7 bases, leaving 10 bases between them. Germline-derived CDR1 and CDR2 are SGHNT and YENEEA. The CDR3 is made up of 13 amino acids. The chain's CDR3 is CASSLDDGGEQYF. CDR3 sequence (DNA): TGTGCCAGCAGCTTAGATGACGGAGGGGAGCAGTACTTC. The full variable domain, with the rest looked up from reference TRBV11-3 and TRBJ2-7, is EAGVVQSPRYKIIEKKQPVAFWCNPISGHNTLYWYLQNLGQGPELLIRYENEEAVDDSQLPKDRFSAERLKGVDSTLKIQPAELGDSAVYLCASSLDDGGEQYFGPGTRLTVT.

This clonotype was detected only a few times. V gene TRBV28 combines with J gene TRBJ1-2; a possible D gene is TRBD1 (6 bases). Germline CDR1 and CDR2: MDHEN and SYDVKM. Trimming took 7 bases from V and 8 from J, leaving 20 bases between them. CDR3 size: 14 residues. Here the CDR3 reads CASTLSQRGGGYTF. The CDR3, as DNA: TGTGCCAGCACCCTCTCCCAGCGGGGGGGCGGCTACACCTTC.

This clonotype was recorded many times. The chain recombines TRBV10-3 with TRBJ2-7, with D maybe TRBD2 (6 bases). The CDR3 has 14 amino acids. Between the trimmed V and J ends, which lost 4 bases and 6 bases, there was a span of 16 bases. Germline V gene data show CDR1 as ENHRY and CDR2 as SYGVKD. Written as DNA, the CDR3 is TGTGCCATCAGTGTCCAATACGGGACTTTCGAGCAGTACTTC. Its translation is CAISVQYGTFEQYF.

This clonotype was seen only a few times. The CDR3 is CASSVWEAGANVLTF. The CDR3 DNA follows: TGTGCCAGCTCAGTCTGGGAGGCTGGGGCCAACGTCCTGACTTTC. The V and J genes are TRBV18 and TRBJ2-6, with a weak D call TRBD2 (6 bases). The V and J ends lost 5 bases and 2 bases respectively, with 10 bases between them. The CDR3 is 15 residues long. Germline assignment: CDR1 KGHSH and CDR2 LQKENI.

This clonotype was seen a few times. The rearrangement joins TRBV7-9 to TRBJ2-1, with 9 bases lining up with TRBD2. Germline V gene sequence: CDR1 SEHNR, CDR2 FQNEAQ (reference sequence). This CDR3 region has 12 residues. V lost 5 bases to trimming and J lost 8 bases; unmatched junction nucleotides: 1. CDR3 protein: CASSRLADEQFF. Written as DNA, the CDR3 is TGTGCCAGCAGCCGACTAGCGGATGAGCAGTTCTTC.

This clonotype was detected ten times or more. The chain is built from TRBV3-1 and TRBJ1-2, with D unclear. The CDR3 is 15 residues long. Trimming shortened V by 0 bases and J by 6 bases, and 14 bases separated the two germline ends. In germline, CDR1 is LGHDT, CDR2 YNNKEL (reference sequence). CDR3 sequence (DNA): TGTGCCAGCAGCCAAGACTCGTGGATAAGGGATGGCTACACCTTC. Translation gives CASSQDSWIRDGYTF.

The rearrangement joins TRBV19 to TRBJ1-3; TRBD1 might be the D (5 bases). CDR1 is LNHDA, CDR2 SQIVND, per germline (reference sequence). V lost 9 bases and J lost 0, with 15 bases in between. CDR3 size: 15 residues. For the CDR3, the DNA is TGTGCCAGCCATCGGGACGGGTCCTCTGGAAACACCATATATTTT. Its protein product is CASHRDGSSGNTIYF.

There are many counts of this clonotype. The V and J genes are TRBV10-3 and TRBJ2-2; D is unclear. Trimming removed 2 bases from V and 3 bases from J, with 10 bases in between. Germline V gene sequence: CDR1 ENHRY, CDR2 SYGVKD. The CDR3 totals 15 residues. The CDR3 region has the DNA TGTGCCATCAGTGAGGTCCAGGCTGACACCGGGGAGCTGTTTTTT. It translates to CAISEVQADTGELFF.

This clonotype was detected only a few times. The chain combines TRBV3-1 with TRBJ2-2; no clear D. Trimming pared 0 bases from V and 4 bases from J, leaving 9 bases between. This CDR3 has 15 residues. CDR1 LGHDT and CDR2 YNNKEL come from the germline V gene (reference sequence). This CDR3 reads CASSQEGSSTGELFF. CDR3 nucleotides: TGTGCCAGCAGCCAAGAGGGGTCGAGCACCGGGGAGCTGTTTTTT.

This clonotype was detected many times. In nucleotides, the CDR3 is TGTGCCAGCAGCTTAGCGGACTGGAATGAGCAGTTCTTC. It translates to CASSLADWNEQFF. The chain combines TRBV7-2 with TRBJ2-1, with a tentative D call TRBD2 (5 bases). This CDR3 comprises 13 residues. From germline, CDR1 is SGHTA and CDR2 FQGNSA. V gave up 0 bases and J gave up 7 bases, with 7 bases separating them.

This clonotype was seen at least ten times. V is TRBV30 and J is TRBJ2-1; D is perhaps TRBD1 (6 bases). V lost 4 bases and J 5 bases, leaving 12 bases between the germline ends. Germline loops: CDR1 GTSNPN, CDR2 SVGIG (reference sequence). This CDR3 has 13 amino acids. CDR3 in DNA: TGTGCCTGGACTAGAACAGGGAACAATGAGCAGTTCTTC. Translated, it gives CAWTRTGNNEQFF.

This clonotype was seen a handful of times. The CDR3 is CASRQLAGSTDTQYF. Written as DNA, the CDR3 is TGTGCCAGCAGACAACTAGCGGGCAGCACAGATACGCAGTATTTT. The rearrangement joins TRBV7-9 to TRBJ2-3; 9 bases agree with TRBD2. The V gene's germline CDR1 is SEHNR and CDR2 FQNEAQ (reference sequence). The CDR3 is made up of 15 amino acids. Trimming at V came to 6 bases and at J to 0 bases, leaving 4 bases not matched to a gene.

This clonotype came up a few times. The V and J genes are TRBV6-1 and TRBJ2-1; 8 nucleotides match TRBD1. The CDR3 contains 16 residues. V lost 5 bases, J lost 1 base, and 7 bases stayed unmatched. In germline, CDR1 is MNHNS, CDR2 SASEGT. As DNA, the CDR3 is TGTGCCAGCAGTAGCCTAAACAGGGGGTCCTACAATGAGCAGTTCTTC. Translated, it gives CASSSLNRGSYNEQFF.

This clonotype was seen at least ten times. This sequence joins TRBV7-8 and TRBJ1-1; no clear D. This CDR3 is built from 14 residues. Germline assignment: CDR1 SGHVS and CDR2 FQNEAQ. Trimming removed 6 bases from V and 3 bases from J, with 14 bases in between. The CDR3 region has the DNA TGTGCCAGCAGTCGGGCTCTGGGCCACACTGAAGCTTTCTTT. This translates into CASSRALGHTEAFF. Variable domain in full (rest from reference TRBV7-8 and TRBJ1-1): GAGVSQSPRYKVAKRGQDVALRCDPISGHVSLFWYQQALGQGPEFLTYFQNEAQLDKSGLPSDRFFAERPEGSVSTLKIQRTQQEDSAVYLCASSRALGHTEAFFGQGTRLTVV.

This clonotype came up many times. J is TRBJ2-1 and V is TRBV20-1, with D possibly being TRBD2 (6 bases). The CDR3 has 12 amino acids. Deletions cut 6 bases from V and 2 bases from J, with 8 bases between. Per the germline V gene, CDR1 is DFQATT and CDR2 is SNEGSKA (reference sequence). The CDR3 DNA sequence: TGCAGTGCCAAGCGGGCCTACAATGAGCAGTTCTTC. Encoded protein: CSAKRAYNEQFF.

The table lists this clonotype with a few counts. In nucleotides, the CDR3 is TGTGCCAGCAGTCTCCGACAGGGCCGGGGGCAGTATTTT. Amino acid sequence: CASSLRQGRGQYF. This chain joins TRBV6-1 and TRBJ2-3; 7 nucleotides line up with TRBD1. Germline CDR1 reads MNHNS; CDR2 reads SASEGT. The CDR3 contains 13 residues. J was trimmed by 11 bases and V by 5 bases; bases with no gene match: 10.

The V gene is TRBV6-1, the J gene TRBJ2-5; 8 positions match TRBD2. This CDR3 contains 15 residues. The V gene end was trimmed by 5 bases and the J gene end by 4 bases; junction bases not matched to a gene: 9. Germline V gives CDR1 MNHNS, CDR2 SASEGT. For the CDR3, the DNA is TGTGCCAGCAGTTTGACGGGAGGGCCCGGAGAGACCCAGTACTTC. The encoded protein is CASSLTGGPGETQYF.

This clonotype was counted at least ten times. This chain uses TRBV4-1 with TRBJ2-5, with D maybe TRBD2 (6 bases). This CDR3 is built from 16 residues. CDR1 and CDR2 from the germline V gene are MGHRA and YSYEKL. Trimming shortened V by 4 bases and J by 5 bases, and 20 bases separated the two germline ends. Written as DNA, the CDR3 is TGCGCCAGCAGCCCGAGGTGGGGGGTCCCGGCGGAGACCCAGTACTTC. Translating it yields CASSPRWGVPAETQYF.

Many counts were recorded for this clonotype. This chain links TRBV7-9 with TRBJ2-3, with TRBD1 matching over 9 bases. This CDR3 contains 15 residues. The V gene end was trimmed by 5 bases and the J gene end by 5 bases; junction bases not matched to a gene: 8. Germline CDR1 and CDR2: SEHNR and FQNEAQ (reference sequence). In nucleotides, the CDR3 is TGTGCCAGCAGCCCCCGGGACAGGGTCGGAGATACGCAGTATTTT. Its protein is CASSPRDRVGDTQYF.

The chain carries TRBV27 and TRBJ1-5, with 9 positions matching TRBD1. V gave up 4 bases and J gave up 5 bases; unmatched junction bases: 6. The CDR3 spans 15 residues. In germline, CDR1 is MNHEY, CDR2 SMNVEV (reference sequence). CDR3 region: CASSYRGRDDQPQHF. In DNA, the CDR3 is TGTGCCAGCAGTTACAGGGGGCGCGATGATCAGCCCCAGCATTTT.